A selection of T cell receptor beta chains follows, all from one sample in a study of early T cells in non-severe SARS-CoV-2 infection. In TCRdb, the 5' RACE reads were re-called with MiXCR into one record per CDR3 protein. This sample has under 90,000 distinct CDR3 sequences, with 13% to 15% found just once. The sequencing sample was made of whole blood. The receptors shown here come from an adult who was a healthcare worker with PCR-confirmed SARS-CoV-2 infection or an uninfected control (not recorded which). CDR3s leave out the opening cysteine and the closing phenylalanine or tryptophan.

>TRBV6-5|TRBJ2-3
ASRLGSAGTQY
>TRBV18|TRBJ1-1
ASSRTGKNTEAF
>TRBV12-3/TRBV12-4|TRBJ2-3
ASRAVRNGTDTQY
>TRBV11-2|TRBJ2-4
ASTPQIAKNIQY
>TRBV21-1|TRBJ2-7
ASSKAHIVGNSYEQY
>TRBV20-1|TRBJ2-1
SAPPGLADLFEQF
>TRBV19|TRBJ1-1
ASSMVFGQGKPEAF
>TRBV7-6|TRBJ2-2
ASSLDTTAVGTGELF
>TRBV3-1|TRBJ1-5
ASSQQPDQPQH
>TRBV7-2|TRBJ1-1
ASSSRGLYTEAF
>TRBV3-1|TRBJ1-2
ASSQQKTDYGYT
>TRBV20-1|TRBJ2-3
SAKATDTQY
>TRBV3-1|TRBJ1-2
ASSQENVPYGYT
>TRBV28|TRBJ2-6
ASYRPGSSGANVLT
>TRBV28|TRBJ2-7
ASSFRAHEQY
>TRBV6-4|TRBJ2-2
ASSDRPQGAGELF
>TRBV2|TRBJ2-5
ASNREGQETQY
>TRBV29-1|TRBJ1-4
SVQTLQGLAEKLF
>TRBV28|TRBJ2-1
ASSLGHHNSEQF
>TRBV20-1|TRBJ2-5
SARLAGEKETQY
>TRBV29-1|TRBJ1-2
SVAQGVDYGYT
>TRBV3-1|TRBJ2-3
ASSQELTDTQY
>TRBV7-6|TRBJ2-5
ASSEKETQY
>TRBV15|TRBJ1-2
ATSPRQGLGGYT
>TRBV5-4|TRBJ2-2
ASSLGLAGNTGELF
>TRBV29-1|TRBJ2-2
SVDRGANTGELF